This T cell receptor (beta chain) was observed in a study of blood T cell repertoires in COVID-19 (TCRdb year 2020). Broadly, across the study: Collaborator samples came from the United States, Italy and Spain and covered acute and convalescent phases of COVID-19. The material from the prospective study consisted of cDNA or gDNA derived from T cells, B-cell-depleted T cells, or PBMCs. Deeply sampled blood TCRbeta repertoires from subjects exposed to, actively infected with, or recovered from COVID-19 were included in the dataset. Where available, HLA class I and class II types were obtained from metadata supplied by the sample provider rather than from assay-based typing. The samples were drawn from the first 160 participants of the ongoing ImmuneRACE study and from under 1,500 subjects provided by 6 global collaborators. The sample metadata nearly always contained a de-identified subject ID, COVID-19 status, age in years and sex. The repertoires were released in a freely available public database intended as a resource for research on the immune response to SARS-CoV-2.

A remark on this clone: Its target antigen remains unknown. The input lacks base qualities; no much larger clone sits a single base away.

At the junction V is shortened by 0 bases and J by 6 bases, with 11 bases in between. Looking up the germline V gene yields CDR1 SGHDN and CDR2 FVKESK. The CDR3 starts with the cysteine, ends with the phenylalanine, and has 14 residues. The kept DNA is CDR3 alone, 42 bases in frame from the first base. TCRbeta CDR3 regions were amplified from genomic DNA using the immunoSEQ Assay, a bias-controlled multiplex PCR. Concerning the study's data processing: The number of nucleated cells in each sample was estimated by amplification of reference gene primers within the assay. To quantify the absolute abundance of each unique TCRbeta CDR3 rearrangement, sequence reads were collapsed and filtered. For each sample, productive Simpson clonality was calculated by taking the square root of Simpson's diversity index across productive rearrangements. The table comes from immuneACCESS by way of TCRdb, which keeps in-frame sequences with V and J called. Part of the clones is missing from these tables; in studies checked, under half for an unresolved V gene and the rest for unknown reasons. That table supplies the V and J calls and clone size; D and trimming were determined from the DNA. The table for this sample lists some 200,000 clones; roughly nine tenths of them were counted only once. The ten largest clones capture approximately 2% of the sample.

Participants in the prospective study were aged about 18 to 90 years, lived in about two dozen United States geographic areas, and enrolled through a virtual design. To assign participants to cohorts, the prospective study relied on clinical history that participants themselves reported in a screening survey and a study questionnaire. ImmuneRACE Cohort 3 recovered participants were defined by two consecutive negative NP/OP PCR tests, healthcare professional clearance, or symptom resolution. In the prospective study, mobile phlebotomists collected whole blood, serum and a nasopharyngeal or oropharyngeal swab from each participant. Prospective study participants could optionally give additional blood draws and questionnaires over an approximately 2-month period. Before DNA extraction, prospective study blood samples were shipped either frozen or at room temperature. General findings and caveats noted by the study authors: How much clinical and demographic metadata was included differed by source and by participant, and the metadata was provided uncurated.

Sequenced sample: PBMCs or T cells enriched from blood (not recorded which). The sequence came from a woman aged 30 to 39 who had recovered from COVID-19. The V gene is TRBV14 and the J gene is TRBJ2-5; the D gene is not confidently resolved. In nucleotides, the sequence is TGTGCCAGCAGCCAAGATTTCCTAGTGAAGACCCAGTACTTC. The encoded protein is CASSQDFLVKTQYF.